This is a list of T cell receptor beta chains from one sample in a study of chemoradiotherapy in HPV16-positive cancers. Generated by immunoSEQ multiplex PCR, the TCRdb table keeps only in-frame clones and is missing some. The sample carries about 7,000 clones, 85% to 90% recorded once. The biological material was taken from a patient who underwent chemoradiotherapy. The receptors were gathered from a human donor with HPV-associated anogenital cancer. CDR3s include the opening cysteine and the closing phenylalanine or tryptophan. Fields, in order: V gene, J gene, D gene, clone size, CDR3 protein, CDR3 DNA. D genes are given only for firm matches. For some rows the clone size is stated as once, few or many, or as a class when expanded; others skip it.

V: TRBV4-1; J: TRBJ2-2; D: -; size: few; CDR3: CASSQESRLTGELFF; DNA: TGCGCCAGCAGCCAAGAATCGCGGTTAACCGGGGAGCTGTTTTTT
V: TRBV27; J: TRBJ1-1; D: -; size: -; CDR3: CASSFVSQGGTEAFF; DNA: TGTGCCAGCAGTTTCGTGTCCCAAGGGGGTACTGAAGCTTTCTTT
V: TRBV7-8; J: TRBJ1-2; D: -; size: -; CDR3: CASSSRDTAYGYTF; DNA: TGTGCCAGCAGCTCCCGGGACACGGCCTATGGCTACACCTTC
V: TRBV7-2; J: TRBJ2-7; D: -; size: -; CDR3: CASSGGRGERSTYEQYF; DNA: TGTGCCAGCAGCGGGGGGAGGGGGGAGCGTTCCACCTACGAGCAGTACTTC
V: TRBV7-8; J: TRBJ2-4; D: TRBD2; size: -; CDR3: CASSLPLRLAGTKNIQYF; DNA: TGTGCCAGCAGCTTACCTCTGAGGCTAGCGGGAACCAAAAACATTCAGTACTTC
V: TRBV11-2; J: TRBJ2-3; D: -; size: few; CDR3: CASSRDATDTQYF; DNA: TGTGCCAGCAGCCGGGACGCCACAGATACGCAGTATTTT
V: TRBV11-2; J: TRBJ2-2; D: -; size: -; CDR3: CASSLRTNTGELFF; DNA: TGTGCCAGCAGCTTAAGGACGAACACCGGGGAGCTGTTTTTT
V: TRBV2; J: TRBJ2-6; D: -; size: -; CDR3: CASSVGTAGVSGANVLTF; DNA: TGTGCCAGCAGTGTGGGAACGGCAGGGGTCTCTGGGGCCAACGTCCTGACTTTC
V: TRBV5-8; J: TRBJ1-2; D: -; size: -; CDR3: CASSSGGLGGYTF; DNA: TGTGCCAGCAGCTCCGGCGGCCTGGGCGGCTACACCTTC
V: TRBV2; J: TRBJ2-3; D: -; size: -; CDR3: CASSEVKAFPDTQYF; DNA: TGTGCCAGCAGTGAAGTTAAAGCATTCCCAGATACGCAGTATTTT
V: TRBV5-1; J: TRBJ2-7; D: TRBD1; size: -; CDR3: CASSLGGTGGEQYF; DNA: TGCGCCAGCAGCTTGGGTGGGACAGGGGGCGAGCAGTACTTC
V: TRBV5-6; J: TRBJ1-2; D: TRBD1; size: -; CDR3: CASSLVGTGHGYTF; DNA: TGTGCCAGCAGCTTAGTTGGGACAGGGCATGGCTACACCTTC
V: TRBV19; J: TRBJ2-5; D: TRBD2; size: -; CDR3: CASSKLAGNQETQYF; DNA: TGTGCCAGTAGCAAGCTAGCGGGGAACCAAGAGACCCAGTACTTC
V: TRBV15; J: TRBJ1-2; D: -; size: -; CDR3: CATSSTGTYYGYTF; DNA: TGTGCCACCAGCAGTACAGGGACATACTATGGCTACACCTTC
V: TRBV15; J: TRBJ2-6; D: -; size: few; CDR3: CATSRDFVSPGANVLTF; DNA: TGTGCCACCAGCAGAGATTTCGTCAGCCCTGGGGCCAACGTCCTGACTTTC
V: TRBV29-1; J: TRBJ1-2; D: TRBD1; size: -; CDR3: CSDRDRGRVGGYTF; DNA: TGCAGCGACCGGGACAGGGGGCGAGTTGGGGGCTACACCTTC
V: TRBV2; J: TRBJ2-3; D: -; size: -; CDR3: CASTARGNTQYF; DNA: TGTGCCAGCACGGCGAGGGGGAATACGCAGTATTTT
V: TRBV2; J: TRBJ1-2; D: -; size: -; CDR3: CASMAGNYGYTF; DNA: TGTGCCAGCATGGCAGGGAACTATGGCTACACCTTC
V: TRBV30; J: TRBJ2-2; D: -; size: once; CDR3: CARPSRDDRGAVF; DNA: TGTGCCCGTCCCTCGAGGGATGACCGGGGAGCTGTTTTT
V: TRBV6-5; J: TRBJ2-1; D: TRBD2; size: once; CDR3: CASSSWTSGGDRGQFF; DNA: TGTGCCAGCAGTTCCTGGACTAGCGGGGGGGATCGTGGGCAGTTCTTC
V: TRBV15; J: TRBJ1-1; D: -; size: -; CDR3: CATSSSGGGRAEAFF; DNA: TGTGCCACCAGCAGTTCGGGTGGCGGAAGGGCTGAAGCTTTCTTT
V: TRBV7-3; J: TRBJ2-5; D: -; size: -; CDR3: CASSLAPQETQYF; DNA: TGTGCCAGCAGCTTAGCCCCACAAGAGACCCAGTACTTC
V: TRBV9; J: TRBJ2-1; D: TRBD2; size: -; CDR3: CASSVDPGGILNEQFF; DNA: TGTGCCAGCAGCGTAGATCCGGGGGGGATCCTTAATGAGCAGTTCTTC
V: TRBV4-2; J: TRBJ2-5; D: -; size: -; CDR3: CASSRLAETQETQYF; DNA: TGTGCCAGCAGCCGCTTAGCGGAGACCCAAGAGACCCAGTACTTC
V: TRBV13; J: TRBJ1-2; D: -; size: -; CDR3: CASSLAGYSHGYTF; DNA: TGTGCCAGCAGCTTAGCGGGTTACTCTCATGGCTACACCTTC
V: TRBV25-1; J: TRBJ1-2; D: -; size: -; CDR3: CASRDGHYGYTF; DNA: TGTGCCAGCAGGGACGGCCACTATGGCTACACCTTC
V: TRBV19; J: TRBJ2-7; D: -; size: -; CDR3: CASSKMLGAYEQYF; DNA: TGTGCCAGTAGTAAAATGTTGGGGGCCTACGAGCAGTACTTC
V: TRBV2; J: TRBJ2-7; D: TRBD2; size: -; CDR3: CASSSRTSADYEQYF; DNA: TGTGCCAGCAGCTCACGGACTAGCGCTGACTACGAGCAGTACTTC
V: TRBV11-3; J: TRBJ2-2; D: -; size: -; CDR3: CASSFGVGPTFTGELFF; DNA: TGTGCCAGCAGTTTCGGGGTTGGACCGACGTTCACCGGGGAGCTGTTTTTT
V: TRBV25-1; J: TRBJ2-1; D: -; size: -; CDR3: CASSETGPQNEQFF; DNA: TGTGCCAGCAGTGAAACCGGGCCACAGAATGAGCAGTTCTTC
V: TRBV11-2; J: TRBJ1-1; D: TRBD1; size: -; CDR3: CASSPGQGYNTEAFF; DNA: TGTGCCAGCAGCCCGGGACAGGGGTACAACACTGAAGCTTTCTTT
V: TRBV28; J: TRBJ1-2; D: -; size: once; CDR3: CASSFGRGAYGYTF; DNA: TGTGCCAGCAGTTTTGGGAGGGGGGCCTATGGCTACACCTTC
V: TRBV7-9; J: TRBJ2-2; D: TRBD2; size: -; CDR3: CASPRLAGTGELFF; DNA: TGTGCCAGCCCCCGGCTAGCGGGAACCGGGGAGCTGTTTTTT
V: TRBV19; J: TRBJ1-1; D: -; size: -; CDR3: CASKVDRNTEAFF; DNA: TGTGCCAGTAAAGTCGACAGGAACACTGAAGCTTTCTTT
V: TRBV7-9; J: TRBJ1-3; D: TRBD1; size: -; CDR3: CASSAGQAIGNTIYF; DNA: TGTGCCAGCAGCGCCGGACAGGCGATTGGAAACACCATATATTTT
V: TRBV7-8; J: TRBJ1-6; D: -; size: few; CDR3: CASSLEGNWDSPLHF; DNA: TGTGCCAGCAGCTTAGAGGGTAATTGGGATTCACCCCTCCACTTT
V: TRBV19; J: TRBJ1-5; D: -; size: -; CDR3: CASIPSGGRQPQHF; DNA: TGTGCCAGTATTCCCTCCGGGGGACGCCAGCCCCAGCATTTT
V: TRBV30; J: TRBJ1-2; D: -; size: -; CDR3: CAWTGQTNYGYTF; DNA: TGTGCCTGGACAGGGCAGACAAACTATGGCTACACCTTC
V: TRBV18; J: TRBJ2-5; D: -; size: -; CDR3: CASSPPSWKETQYF; DNA: TGTGCCAGCTCACCACCCTCGTGGAAAGAGACCCAGTACTTC
V: TRBV5-6; J: TRBJ2-7; D: -; size: -; CDR3: CASSAGLSSYEQYF; DNA: TGTGCCAGCAGCGCCGGATTGTCCTCCTACGAGCAGTACTTC
V: TRBV6-1; J: TRBJ1-5; D: -; size: few; CDR3: CASSGSNSPNQPQHF; DNA: TGTGCCAGCAGTGGATCAAACAGTCCCAATCAGCCCCAGCATTTT
V: TRBV19; J: TRBJ1-5; D: -; size: -; CDR3: CASSTTPIRRTNQPQHF; DNA: TGTGCCAGTAGTACGACCCCAATTAGACGGACGAATCAGCCCCAGCATTTT
V: TRBV29-1; J: TRBJ2-5; D: -; size: once; CDR3: CSVQGRRETQYF; DNA: TGCAGCGTCCAGGGGAGGAGAGAGACCCAGTACTTC
V: TRBV27; J: TRBJ2-7; D: TRBD1; size: -; CDR3: CASSLLRTGEYEQYF; DNA: TGTGCCAGCAGTCTCCTTAGGACAGGGGAGTACGAGCAGTACTTC
V: TRBV5-1; J: TRBJ2-7; D: -; size: -; CDR3: CASSSPTYEQYF; DNA: TGCGCCAGCAGCTCTCCAACCTACGAGCAGTACTTC
V: TRBV7-6; J: TRBJ2-3; D: -; size: -; CDR3: CASSRSGSTDTQYF; DNA: TGTGCCAGCAGCCGGAGCGGGAGCACAGATACGCAGTATTTT
V: TRBV15; J: TRBJ2-7; D: -; size: -; CDR3: CATRSGDSYEQYF; DNA: TGTGCCACCCGTTCTGGCGACTCCTACGAGCAGTACTTC
V: TRBV6-5; J: TRBJ2-1; D: TRBD2; size: -; CDR3: CASRLAGAGNEQFF; DNA: TGTGCCAGCAGGTTAGCGGGCGCCGGCAATGAGCAGTTCTTC
V: TRBV4-1; J: TRBJ2-1; D: -; size: -; CDR3: CASSNSRYNEQFF; DNA: TGCGCCAGCAGCAACAGCAGGTACAATGAGCAGTTCTTC
V: TRBV30; J: TRBJ1-5; D: -; size: -; CDR3: CAWSFGGGNQPQHF; DNA: TGTGCCTGGAGTTTTGGAGGAGGCAATCAGCCCCAGCATTTT
V: TRBV6-1; J: TRBJ2-2; D: -; size: -; CDR3: CATEPGVDTGELFF; DNA: TGTGCCACCGAACCTGGGGTTGACACCGGGGAGCTGTTTTTT
V: TRBV19; J: TRBJ2-2; D: -; size: -; CDR3: CASSIVSWAGGKHTSTGELFF; DNA: TGTGCCAGTAGTATAGTAAGTTGGGCAGGAGGAAAACACACAAGCACCGGGGAGCTGTTTTTT
V: TRBV25-1; J: TRBJ2-5; D: -; size: -; CDR3: CASSRSTYRETQYF; DNA: TGTGCCAGCAGTAGGTCTACCTATAGGGAGACCCAGTACTTC
V: TRBV6-6; J: TRBJ2-1; D: -; size: -; CDR3: CASSPSTQDNEQFF; DNA: TGTGCCAGCAGTCCTAGCACCCAAGACAATGAGCAGTTCTTC
V: TRBV4-1; J: TRBJ1-3; D: TRBD1; size: -; CDR3: CASSQEGGLVGNTIYF; DNA: TGCGCCAGCAGCCAAGAAGGGGGCCTGGTTGGAAACACCATATATTTT
V: TRBV7-6; J: TRBJ2-7; D: -; size: -; CDR3: CASSLGQHYEQYF; DNA: TGTGCCAGCAGCTTAGGACAGCACTACGAGCAGTACTTC
V: TRBV14; J: TRBJ1-1; D: TRBD1; size: -; CDR3: CASSLPGQGNTEAFF; DNA: TGTGCCAGCAGCCTCCCAGGACAGGGGAACACTGAAGCTTTCTTT
V: TRBV5-1; J: TRBJ1-1; D: -; size: -; CDR3: CASSLAGNRYTEAFF; DNA: TGCGCCAGCAGCTTAGCAGGGAATCGGTACACTGAAGCTTTCTTT
V: TRBV2; J: TRBJ2-1; D: -; size: once; CDR3: CASSRAGVSNNEQFF; DNA: TGTGCCAGCAGTAGGGCAGGGGTCAGCAACAATGAGCAGTTCTTC